Each of the 27 T cell receptor beta chains below was sequenced from the same sample in a study of post-analysis software for immune sequencing data. Their cognate antigens are unknown. Study conclusions and caveats: In patients, TRBV5-6, TRBV5-1 and TRBV20-1 belonged to five TRBV segments found more frequently than in controls.

Included in the TCR beta cDNA libraries were unique molecular identifiers. TCRdb re-called the PCR reads through MiXCR, storing one row per CDR3 protein. The repertoire includes about half a million distinct CDR3 sequences, 34% of them detected once, and about 6% sits in the top ten. The material sequenced was blood. These receptors all come from a girl aged 2 to 17 with multiple sclerosis.

This clonotype was found a few times. The V gene is TRBV10-1, the J gene TRBJ1-1, with unresolved D. Looked up from germline, CDR1 is WNHNN and CDR2 is SYGVQD (reference sequence). Trimming removed 0 bases from V and 6 bases from J, with 14 bases in between. The CDR3 spans 15 residues. The DNA for the CDR3 is TGCGCCAGCAGTGAGTCTAGGACCGCAACTCCTGAAGCTTTCTTT. It yields the protein CASSESRTATPEAFF.

The chain employs TRBV12-3 or TRBV12-4 and TRBJ2-1; D may match TRBD1 or TRBD2 (7 bases each). With 7 bases removed from V and 7 bases from J, the gap between germline ends came to 20 bases. This CDR3 region has 15 residues. The CDR3 DNA reads TGTGCCAGCAAGGGGGACGGGGGGACAGAAAATGAGCAGTTCTTC. Its translation: CASKGDGGTENEQFF.

The chain carries TRBV20-1 and TRBJ2-1; 9 bases align to TRBD2. Trimming removed 2 bases from V and 2 bases from J; junction bases left unmatched: 4. CDR1 is DFQATT, CDR2 SNEGSKA, per germline (reference sequence). This CDR3 has 15 amino acids. The CDR3 nucleotides read TGCAGTGCTAGACCCGGACTAGCGACCTACAATGAGCAGTTCTTC. The encoded protein is CSARPGLATYNEQFF.

The rearrangement joins TRBV7-9 to TRBJ2-5, with TRBD2 identical over 9 bases. The V gene's germline CDR1 is SEHNR and CDR2 FQNEAQ (reference sequence). The CDR3 loop spans 15 amino acids. Unmatched junction bases numbered 9, after V lost 5 bases and J lost 5 bases. The CDR3 DNA follows: TGTGCCAGCAGCCTAACGACTAGCGGTCGGGAGACCCAGTACTTC. Its protein is CASSLTTSGRETQYF.

The CDR3 region is CASGPAGGNEQFF. The CDR3 nucleotides are TGCGCCAGCGGCCCCGCAGGTGGGAATGAGCAGTTCTTC. The rearrangement uses TRBV5-1 and TRBJ2-1, with D unclear. This CDR3 has 13 amino acids. CDR1 and CDR2 (germline): SGHRS, YFSETQ. The V gene lost 7 bases and the J gene lost 7 bases, with 15 bases spanning the gap.

A few counts support this clonotype. The chain recombines TRBV28 with TRBJ1-4; D is possibly TRBD1 (6 bases). The CDR3 has 15 residues. V gave up 5 bases and J gave up 7 bases, with 17 bases separating them. From germline, CDR1 is MDHEN and CDR2 SYDVKM. CDR3 region: CASSPSGVIGEKLFF. Here the CDR3 DNA reads TGTGCCAGCAGTCCCTCAGGGGTAATCGGTGAAAAACTGTTTTTT.

This clonotype was detected a few times. This chain connects TRBV7-9 to TRBJ2-1, with TRBD1 as a possible D gene (6 bases). The CDR3 totals 13 residues. Trimming pared 1 base from V and 8 bases from J, leaving 9 bases between. The germline gives CDR1 SEHNR, CDR2 FQNEAQ (reference sequence). This chain's CDR3 is CASSLEGVDEQFF. The CDR3 nucleotides are TGTGCCAGCAGCTTAGAGGGGGTGGATGAGCAGTTCTTC.

The chain links TRBV9 to TRBJ1-1; no firm D call. Germline-derived CDR1 and CDR2 are SGDLS and YYNGEE. The CDR3 has 14 residues. Trimming took off 0 bases at V and 5 bases at J, with 11 bases between the two ends. DNA for the CDR3: TGTGCCAGCAGCGTAGAGGTGGGAGGTACTGAAGCTTTCTTT. Translating it yields CASSVEVGGTEAFF.

The V and J genes are TRBV28 and TRBJ2-7; 11 positions agree with TRBD1. V gave up 6 bases and J gave up 5 bases; unmatched junction bases: 9. The CDR3 runs 15 residues. Germline V gives CDR1 MDHEN, CDR2 SYDVKM. CDR3 nucleotide sequence: TGTGCCAGCAGACCCCCCGGGACAGGGGGACACGAGCAGTACTTC. Its translation: CASRPPGTGGHEQYF.

The gene calls are TRBV9 and TRBJ2-7; maybe TRBD2 (5 bases). The V gene's germline CDR1 is SGDLS and CDR2 YYNGEE. Trimming shortened V by 4 bases and J by 5 bases, and 19 bases separated the two germline ends. The CDR3 runs 15 residues. In nucleotides, the CDR3 is TGTGCCAGCAGCCAAGGGAGTATGTTAATCCACGAGCAGTACTTC. Translating it yields CASSQGSMLIHEQYF.

The chain uses TRBV3-1 and TRBJ2-5; 10 bases fit TRBD1. The V gene end was trimmed by 3 bases and the J gene end by 1 base; junction bases not matched to a gene: 5. CDR1 LGHDT and CDR2 YNNKEL come from the germline V gene (reference sequence). CDR3 length: 16 residues. Here the CDR3 reads CASSHWDRGGQETQYF. DNA for the CDR3: TGTGCCAGCAGCCACTGGGACAGGGGCGGCCAAGAGACCCAGTACTTC.

The chain recombines TRBV6-5 with TRBJ1-5, with D uncertain. This CDR3 has 15 amino acids. The V gene lost 7 bases and the J gene lost 5 bases, with 18 bases spanning the gap. Germline lookup yields CDR1 MNHEY and CDR2 SVGAGI. The CDR3 here is CASTPLGGGDQPQHF. The CDR3 coding sequence is TGTGCCAGCACCCCCTTGGGTGGAGGAGATCAGCCCCAGCATTTT.

This clonotype has a handful of counts. The chain employs TRBV5-5 and TRBJ2-7; perhaps TRBD1 as D (5 bases). The CDR3 loop spans 14 amino acids. Germline V lookup: CDR1 SGHKS, CDR2 YYEKEE (reference sequence). Deletions cut 2 bases from V and 3 bases from J, with 12 bases between. The CDR3 DNA is TGTGCCAGCAGCTTCGCAGGGTCGGTCTACGAGCAGTACTTC. Translation gives CASSFAGSVYEQYF.

The chain employs TRBV12-3 or TRBV12-4 and TRBJ1-5; D remains unclear. The CDR3 is 16 residues long. The V end lost 3 bases, the J end lost 0 bases, and 12 bases lay between the germline ends. The CDR3 loop is CASSFRPGLSNQPQHF. The CDR3 DNA reads TGTGCCAGCAGTTTCCGACCCGGGCTTAGCAATCAGCCCCAGCATTTT.

This clonotype has a handful of counts. This rearrangement joins TRBV7-8 to TRBJ1-4, with D perhaps matching TRBD1 (6 bases). Trimming stripped 2 bases from V and 8 bases from J, with 15 bases between. This CDR3 has 15 amino acids. Germline V gene lookup returns CDR1 SGHVS and CDR2 FQNEAQ. The CDR3 protein is CASSLQPGQKEKLFF. Here the CDR3 DNA reads TGTGCCAGCAGCTTACAGCCGGGACAAAAGGAAAAACTGTTTTTT.

CDR3 nucleotides: TGCAGTGCACCGACTAGCGGTCAAGAGACCCAGTACTTC. Protein sequence: CSAPTSGQETQYF. This chain connects TRBV20-1 to TRBJ2-5; 9 nucleotides align to TRBD2. V shed 6 bases and J 2 bases; nucleotides not matched to a gene: 4. The CDR3 has 13 residues. CDR1 and CDR2 from the germline V gene are DFQATT and SNEGSKA (reference sequence).

The CDR3 reads CASSQDDGVEQFF. Written as DNA, the CDR3 is TGTGCCAGCAGCCAAGATGATGGAGTTGAGCAGTTCTTC. The gene calls are TRBV3-1 and TRBJ2-1; D is ambiguous. Trimming took 0 bases from V and 9 from J, leaving 9 bases between them. CDR3 size: 13 residues. Per germline, CDR1 LGHDT and CDR2 YNNKEL (reference sequence).

The DNA of the CDR3 is TGTGCCAGCAGCTTAGGGGGTCTAAGTCCCAATGAGCAGTTCTTC. It is translated as CASSLGGLSPNEQFF. The gene calls are TRBV11-2 and TRBJ2-1, with D unresolved. The CDR3 loop spans 15 amino acids. Germline V CDR1 and CDR2: SGHAT, FQNNGV. Trimming removed 1 base from V and 6 bases from J, with 13 bases in between.

This clonotype was observed a handful of times. The chain joins TRBV10-3 to TRBJ2-1; D is possibly TRBD2 (6 bases). Per germline, CDR1 ENHRY and CDR2 SYGVKD. The CDR3 spans 17 residues. V was cut by 0 bases and J by 4 bases, with 16 bases left in between. Here the CDR3 reads CAISESNGRGRYNEQFF. The DNA for the CDR3 is TGTGCCATCAGTGAGTCGAATGGGCGGGGCCGATACAATGAGCAGTTCTTC.

J is TRBJ2-1 and V is TRBV6-6; no definite D call. The CDR3 totals 14 residues. Germline V gene data show CDR1 as MNHNY and CDR2 as SVGAGI (reference sequence). Trimming shortened V by 3 bases and J by 3 bases, and 9 bases separated the two germline ends. The CDR3 nucleotides read TGTGCCAGCAGTTATTCTCGGAGCTACAATGAGCAGTTCTTC. This encodes CASSYSRSYNEQFF.

The genes are TRBV12-3 or TRBV12-4 and TRBJ2-1; TRBD2 aligns across 12 bases. With 5 bases clipped from V and 4 bases from J, the junction kept 6 bases outside the gene matches. The CDR3 runs to 16 residues. The CDR3 loop reads CASSPRTSGAYNEQFF. The CDR3 DNA follows: TGTGCCAGCAGTCCCCGGACTAGCGGGGCGTACAATGAGCAGTTCTTC.

This clonotype has only a few counts. The V gene is TRBV19, the J gene TRBJ2-5, with D tentatively TRBD1 or TRBD2 (5 bases each). V shed 5 bases and J shed 5 bases, with 12 bases lying between them. The CDR3 spans 13 residues. Germline V gene sequence: CDR1 LNHDA, CDR2 SQIVND (reference sequence). CDR3 DNA sequence: TGTGCCAGTAGTGAGGGGCCAGTGGAGACCCAGTACTTC. Its translation: CASSEGPVETQYF. Looking up the rest from reference TRBV19 and TRBJ2-5 gives the full variable domain: DGGITQSPKYLFRKEGQNVTLSCEQNLNHDAMYWYRQDPGQGLRLIYYSQIVNDFQKGDIAEGYSVSREKKESFPLTVTSAQKNPTAFYLCASSEGPVETQYFGPGTRLLVL.

A single count supports this clonotype. The chain combines TRBV5-1 with TRBJ2-1, with a possible D match to TRBD2 (6 bases). V lost 2 bases and J lost 1, with 13 bases in between. The germline gives CDR1 SGHRS, CDR2 YFSETQ. The CDR3 length is 16 residues. Here the CDR3 DNA reads TGCGCCAGCAGCTTCGGGGACTTAAGATCCTACAATGAGCAGTTCTTC. It specifies CASSFGDLRSYNEQFF.

The rearrangement joins TRBV2 to TRBJ2-5, with D possibly being TRBD1 (5 bases). Trimming shortened V by 2 bases and J by 14 bases, and 21 bases separated the two germline ends. Germline-derived CDR1 and CDR2 are SNHLY and FYNNEI. The CDR3 is 14 amino acids. CDR3 bases: TGTGCCAGCAGTGAACGAGGACGGACATCCCAGGCCTACTTC. As protein: CASSERGRTSQAYF. Combining the CDR3 with reference TRBV2 and TRBJ2-5 gives the whole variable domain EPEVTQTPSHQVTQMGQEVILRCVPISNHLYFYWYRQILGQKVEFLVSFYNNEISEKSEIFDDQFSVERPDGSNFTLKIRSTKLEDSAMYFCASSERGRTSQAYFGPGTRLLVL.

The CDR3: CASTDSSTEAFF. The CDR3 DNA reads as TGCGCCAGCACGGACAGCTCCACTGAAGCTTTCTTT. The chain couples TRBV5-1 to TRBJ1-1, with D tentatively TRBD1 (6 bases). Trimming stripped 6 bases from V and 4 bases from J, with 10 bases between. The CDR3 is 12 residues long. CDR1 is SGHRS and CDR2 is YFSETQ in the germline V gene.

The V gene is TRBV5-6, the J gene TRBJ2-7; 8 bases map to TRBD2. The length of the CDR3 is 15 residues. V shed 1 base, J shed 5 bases, and the junction held 8 bases outside the gene matches. Germline V gene data show CDR1 as SGHDT and CDR2 as YYEEEE. The CDR3 sequence: CASSLLGLVYDEQYF. The CDR3 DNA sequence: TGTGCCAGCAGCTTGTTGGGACTAGTTTACGACGAGCAGTACTTC.

In its sample, this clonotype was seen a few times. The chain has TRBV5-6 and TRBJ2-5; tentatively, D is TRBD1 (7 bases). This CDR3 region has 16 residues. Between the trimmed V and J ends, which lost 4 bases and 5 bases, there was a span of 21 bases. The V gene's germline CDR1 is SGHDT and CDR2 YYEEEE. The CDR3 nucleotides are TGTGCCAGCAGCCCCTTCCCGACAGGGAGGCAGGAGACCCAGTACTTC. Translated, it gives CASSPFPTGRQETQYF.